Listed below are T cell receptor beta chains from one sample, sequenced in a study of T cell responses to AZD1222 COVID-19 vaccine. Sequenced by immunoSEQ multiplex PCR; TCRdb stores in-frame clones only, minus some. The table lists about 160,000 clones, roughly 90% of them singletons. This material consisted of peripheral blood, taken 28 days after the second AZD1222 dose. The receptors come from an adult who received the AZD1222 COVID-19 vaccine. Both conserved end residues are part of each CDR3. A D gene is named only where the DNA matches it firmly. Only part of the rows carry a size: once, few, many, or a class if the clone is expanded.

D gene	J gene	V gene	clone size	CDR3 length	CDR3 DNA	CDR3 protein
NA	TRBJ1-6	TRBV4-3	NA	15	TGCGCCAGCAGCCAAGATCGGGCCGAGAATTCACCCCTCCACTTT	CASSQDRAENSPLHF
TRBD2	TRBJ2-7	TRBV5-1	NA	14	TGCGCCAGCAGCGGCGGGGGAATCCCCTACGAGCAGTACTTC	CASSGGGIPYEQYF
NA	TRBJ1-1	TRBV5-5	few	14	TGTGCCAGCAGCTTCCACCCCGGAAGGACTGAAGCTTTCTTT	CASSFHPGRTEAFF
NA	TRBJ2-7	TRBV5-1	once	11	TGCGCCAGCAGCCCCGGCGGGGAGCAGTACTTC	CASSPGGEQYF
NA	TRBJ1-2	TRBV19	NA	14	TGTGCCAGTAGTAGACAACAGGGTCCTTACGGCTACACCTTC	CASSRQQGPYGYTF
TRBD2	TRBJ2-3	TRBV4-3	once	17	TGCGCCAGCAGCCAAGATTGGCGGGGGGCCTACCCTTATACGCAGTATTTT	CASSQDWRGAYPYTQYF
TRBD1	TRBJ2-6	TRBV5-1	NA	16	TGCGCCAGCAGCTTGGACAGGGGCTCTGGGGCCAACGTCCTGACTTTC	CASSLDRGSGANVLTF
NA	TRBJ1-5	TRBV12-5	NA	12	TGTGCTAGTCGTCTGCGGTTGGGGCCCCAGCATTTT	CASRLRLGPQHF
TRBD1	TRBJ2-7	TRBV6-5	NA	14	TGTGCCAGCAGTTCCGGGACAGGTACCTACGAGCAGTACTTC	CASSSGTGTYEQYF
TRBD1	TRBJ2-2	TRBV7-9	NA	18	TGTGCCAGCAGCTCTTTGTTTGGACAGGGGGAGGACACCGGGGAGCTGTTTTTT	CASSSLFGQGEDTGELFF
NA	TRBJ2-5	TRBV29-1	NA	12	TGCAGCGTTAAGGCCAGCCAAGAGACCCAGTACTTC	CSVKASQETQYF
TRBD1	TRBJ1-5	TRBV18	NA	14	TGTGCCAGCTCATCCGACAGGGGAGTGCAGCCCCAGCATTTT	CASSSDRGVQPQHF
NA	TRBJ1-2	TRBV5-4	NA	16	TGTGCCAGCAGCCGTGGGGCAACGGAAAATGTTTATGGCTACACCTTC	CASSRGATENVYGYTF
TRBD1	TRBJ2-1	TRBV12-5	NA	15	TGTGCTAGTGGTCCCCAGGGACAGGCCTACAATGAGCAGTTCTTC	CASGPQGQAYNEQFF
NA	TRBJ2-7	TRBV3-1/TRBV3-2	NA	12	TGTGCCAGCAGCATGGGGCAATACGAGCAGTACTTC	CASSMGQYEQYF
TRBD2	TRBJ2-3	TRBV6-2/TRBV6-3	NA	17	TGTGCCAGCAGTTACGTGGGACTAGCGGGGGGGGGAGATACGCAGTATTTT	CASSYVGLAGGGDTQYF
NA	TRBJ2-5	TRBV3-1/TRBV3-2	NA	14	TGTGCCAGCAGCCAAGTGTATAGTATAGAGACCCAGTACTTC	CASSQVYSIETQYF
TRBD2	TRBJ2-7	TRBV3-1/TRBV3-2	NA	15	TGTGCCAGCAGCCACCTGGGGGGGGGATCGTACGAGCAGTACTTC	CASSHLGGGSYEQYF
TRBD1	TRBJ2-7	TRBV6-1	NA	13	TGTGCCAGCAGGCCTGGACAGGGCTACGAGCAGTACTTC	CASRPGQGYEQYF
NA	TRBJ1-2	TRBV5-1	NA	14	TGCGCCAGCAGCCCCACGACAGCTAACTATGGCTACACCTTC	CASSPTTANYGYTF
TRBD2	TRBJ2-3	TRBV19	NA	17	TGTGCCAGTAGTATAACCAGCGGGAGTCAACTGGGGGATACGCAGTATTTT	CASSITSGSQLGDTQYF
NA	TRBJ1-4	TRBV13	NA	12	TGTGCCAGCAGTCCCGGACGTGAAAAACTGTTTTTT	CASSPGREKLFF